This TCR beta chain was recorded in a study of T cell responses to AZD1222 COVID-19 vaccine. Turning to this clone: Its specificity is unknown.

The germline V and J ends were trimmed by 5 bases and 5 bases, with 11 bases remaining between them. The CDR3 extends over 13 amino acids. From germline, CDR1 is LNHDA and CDR2 SQIVND (reference sequence). Study conclusions and caveats: Only after the peak T cell response were repertoires sampled. Only 6 or 7 AZD1222 recipients tested seropositive at baseline. The sample set comprised mostly white British donors with more females, and clonal diversity was possibly underestimated.

The data were produced by immunoSEQ multiplex PCR, yet TCRdb's version contains in-frame clones alone and is incomplete. The sample carries roughly 140,000 clones, approximately 88% recorded once. The TCR was taken from an adult in good health. The rearrangement joins TRBV19 to TRBJ2-3, with D hard to call. The specimen was peripheral blood, collected on day 0 of AZD1222 vaccination. CDR3 DNA sequence: TGTGCCAGTAGTTCCCTTGGAGTAGATACGCAGTATTTT. Encoded protein: CASSSLGVDTQYF. The full variable domain, completed using reference TRBV19 and TRBJ2-3, is DGGITQSPKYLFRKEGQNVTLSCEQNLNHDAMYWYRQDPGQGLRLIYYSQIVNDFQKGDIAEGYSVSREKKESFPLTVTSAQKNPTAFYLCASSSLGVDTQYFGPGTRLTVL.